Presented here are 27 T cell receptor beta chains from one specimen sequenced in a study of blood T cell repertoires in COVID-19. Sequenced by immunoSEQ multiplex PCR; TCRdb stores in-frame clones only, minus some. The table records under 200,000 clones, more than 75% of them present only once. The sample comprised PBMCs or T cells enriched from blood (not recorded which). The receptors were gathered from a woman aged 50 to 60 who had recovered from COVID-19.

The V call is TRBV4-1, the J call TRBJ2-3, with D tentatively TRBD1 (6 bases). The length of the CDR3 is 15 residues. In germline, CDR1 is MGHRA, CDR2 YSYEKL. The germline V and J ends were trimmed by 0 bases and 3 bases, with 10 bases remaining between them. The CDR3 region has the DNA TGCGCCAGCAGCCAAGAGGGGGCGCGTACAGATACGCAGTATTTT. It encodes CASSQEGARTDTQYF.

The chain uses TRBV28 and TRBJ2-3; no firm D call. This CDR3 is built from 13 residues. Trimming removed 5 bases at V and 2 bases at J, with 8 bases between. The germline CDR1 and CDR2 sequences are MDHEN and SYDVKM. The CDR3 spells CASSGHLTDTQYF. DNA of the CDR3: TGTGCCAGCAGTGGGCATCTCACAGATACGCAGTATTTT.

The CDR3 reads CASSPGRGINEKLFF. The CDR3 DNA follows: TGCGCCAGCAGCCCTGGACGCGGGATTAATGAAAAACTGTTTTTT. The J gene is TRBJ1-4, the V gene TRBV5-1; D is ambiguous. The V gene's germline CDR1 is SGHRS and CDR2 YFSETQ. V was trimmed by 4 bases and J by 4 bases, leaving 14 bases between them. This CDR3 spans 15 amino acids.

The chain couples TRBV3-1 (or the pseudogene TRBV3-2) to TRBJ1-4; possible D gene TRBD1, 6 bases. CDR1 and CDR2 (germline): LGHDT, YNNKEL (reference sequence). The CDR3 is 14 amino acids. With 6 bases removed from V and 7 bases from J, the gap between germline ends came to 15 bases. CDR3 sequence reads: CASRPRTASEKLFF. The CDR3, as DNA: TGTGCCAGCAGACCACGGACAGCGAGTGAAAAACTGTTTTTT.

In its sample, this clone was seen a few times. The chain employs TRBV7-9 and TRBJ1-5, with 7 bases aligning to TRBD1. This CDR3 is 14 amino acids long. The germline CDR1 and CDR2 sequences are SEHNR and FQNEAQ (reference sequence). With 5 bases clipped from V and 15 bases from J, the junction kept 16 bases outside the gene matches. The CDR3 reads CASSPMSGTGERHF. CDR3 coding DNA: TGTGCCAGCAGCCCAATGAGTGGTACAGGGGAGCGGCATTTT.

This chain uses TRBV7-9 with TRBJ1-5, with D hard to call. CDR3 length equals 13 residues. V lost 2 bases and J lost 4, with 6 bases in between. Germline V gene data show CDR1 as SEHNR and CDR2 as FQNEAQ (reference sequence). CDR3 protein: CASSLSGNQPQHF. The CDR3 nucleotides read TGTGCCAGCAGCTTATCGGGGAATCAGCCCCAGCATTTT.

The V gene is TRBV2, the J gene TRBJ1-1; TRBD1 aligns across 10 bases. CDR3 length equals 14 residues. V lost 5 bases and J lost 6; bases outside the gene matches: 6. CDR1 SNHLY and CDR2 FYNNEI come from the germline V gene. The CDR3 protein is CASSSDRGLAEAFF. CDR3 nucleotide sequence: TGTGCCAGCAGTTCCGACAGGGGGCTTGCTGAAGCTTTCTTT.

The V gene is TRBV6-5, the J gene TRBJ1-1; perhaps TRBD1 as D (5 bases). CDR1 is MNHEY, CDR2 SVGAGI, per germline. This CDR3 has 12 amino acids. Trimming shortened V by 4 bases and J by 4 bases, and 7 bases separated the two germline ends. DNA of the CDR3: TGTGCCAGCAGTTCAGGGTCCACTGAAGCTTTCTTT. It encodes CASSSGSTEAFF.

The CDR3 nucleotides are TGCAGCGTCCCTGGGGGACAGTCAACCTTGAACACTGAAGCTTTCTTT. Residues: CSVPGGQSTLNTEAFF. V usage is TRBV29-1 and J usage is TRBJ1-1; TRBD1 matches at 7 bases. From germline, CDR1 is SQVTM and CDR2 ANQGSEA. V shed 6 bases and J 0 bases; nucleotides not matched to a gene: 13. This CDR3 contains 16 residues.

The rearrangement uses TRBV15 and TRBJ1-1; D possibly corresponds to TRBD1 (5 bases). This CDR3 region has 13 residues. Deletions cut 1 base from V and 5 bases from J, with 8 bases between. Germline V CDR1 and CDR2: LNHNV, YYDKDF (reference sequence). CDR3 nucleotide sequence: TGTGCCACCAGCAGAGGCAGGGATACTGAAGCTTTCTTT. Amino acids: CATSRGRDTEAFF.

CDR3 coding DNA: TGTGCAAGTCGCCCCCATGGGGGGAGGAAGGCTGAAGCTTTCTTT. Protein: CASRPHGGRKAEAFF. The chain couples TRBV12-2 to TRBJ1-1. TRBV12-2 is deemed a pseudogene. The CDR3 loop spans 15 amino acids.

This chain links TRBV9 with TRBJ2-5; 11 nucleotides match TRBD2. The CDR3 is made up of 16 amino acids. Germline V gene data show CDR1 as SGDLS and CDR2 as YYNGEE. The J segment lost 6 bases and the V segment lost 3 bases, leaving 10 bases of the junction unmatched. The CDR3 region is CASSASLAGDSQTQYF. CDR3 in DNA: TGTGCCAGCAGCGCGTCACTAGCGGGGGACTCTCAGACCCAGTACTTC.

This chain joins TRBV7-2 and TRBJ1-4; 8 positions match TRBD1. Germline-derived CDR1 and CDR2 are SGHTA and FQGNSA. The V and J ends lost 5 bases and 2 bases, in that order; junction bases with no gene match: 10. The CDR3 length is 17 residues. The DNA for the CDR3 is TGTGCCAGCAGCGACCAGTCGAGACAGGGGACTAATGAAAAACTGTTTTTT. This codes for CASSDQSRQGTNEKLFF.

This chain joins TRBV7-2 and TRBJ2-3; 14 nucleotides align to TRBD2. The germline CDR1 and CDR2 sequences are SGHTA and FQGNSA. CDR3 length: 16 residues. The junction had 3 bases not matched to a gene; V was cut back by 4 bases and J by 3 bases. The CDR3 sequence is CASSYGLAGGTDTQYF. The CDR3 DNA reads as TGTGCCAGCAGCTATGGACTAGCGGGGGGAACAGATACGCAGTATTTT.

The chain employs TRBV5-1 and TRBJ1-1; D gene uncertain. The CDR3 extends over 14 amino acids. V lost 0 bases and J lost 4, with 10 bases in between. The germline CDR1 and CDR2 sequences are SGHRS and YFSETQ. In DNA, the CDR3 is TGCGCCAGCAGCTTGGAGGCTCCGGGCACTGAAGCTTTCTTT. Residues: CASSLEAPGTEAFF.

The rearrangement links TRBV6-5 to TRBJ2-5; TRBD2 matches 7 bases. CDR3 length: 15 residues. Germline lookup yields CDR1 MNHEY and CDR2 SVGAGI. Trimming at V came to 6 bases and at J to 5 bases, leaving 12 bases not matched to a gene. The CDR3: CASSSPGDYQETQYF. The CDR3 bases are TGTGCCAGCAGCTCCCCCGGGGACTATCAGGAGACCCAGTACTTC.

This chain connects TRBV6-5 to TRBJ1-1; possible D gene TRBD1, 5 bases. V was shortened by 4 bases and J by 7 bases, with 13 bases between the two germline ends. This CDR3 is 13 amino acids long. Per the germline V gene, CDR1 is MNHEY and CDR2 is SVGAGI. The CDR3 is CASSSITGDEAFF. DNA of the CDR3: TGTGCCAGCAGTTCAATAACGGGGGATGAAGCTTTCTTT.

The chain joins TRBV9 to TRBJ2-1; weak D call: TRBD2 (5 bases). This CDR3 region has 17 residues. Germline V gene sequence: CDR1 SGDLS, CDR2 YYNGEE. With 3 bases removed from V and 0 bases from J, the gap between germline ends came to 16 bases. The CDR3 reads CASSGSGRLSSYNEQFF. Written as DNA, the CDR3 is TGTGCCAGCAGCGGCAGTGGGAGACTCAGCTCCTACAATGAGCAGTTCTTC.

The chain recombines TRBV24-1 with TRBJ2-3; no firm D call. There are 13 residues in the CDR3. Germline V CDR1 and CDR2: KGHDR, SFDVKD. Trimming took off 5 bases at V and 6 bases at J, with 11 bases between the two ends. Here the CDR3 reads CATSGLLLDTQYF. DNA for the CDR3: TGTGCCACCAGTGGGCTCCTTCTGGATACGCAGTATTTT.

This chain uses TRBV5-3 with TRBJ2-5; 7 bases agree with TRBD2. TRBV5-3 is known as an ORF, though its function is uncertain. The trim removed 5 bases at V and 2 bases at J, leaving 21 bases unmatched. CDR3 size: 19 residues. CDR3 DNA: TGTGCCAGAAGTTCCAGCCTCTCGACTAGCCACGTAAGACAAGAGACCCAGTACTTC. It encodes CARSSSLSTSHVRQETQYF.

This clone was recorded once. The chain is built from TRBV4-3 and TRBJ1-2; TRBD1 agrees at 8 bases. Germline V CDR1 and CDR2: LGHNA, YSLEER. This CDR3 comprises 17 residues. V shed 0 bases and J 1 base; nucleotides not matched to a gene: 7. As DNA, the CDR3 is TGCGCCAGCAGCCAAGATCTTTCCAGGGGGCTTAACTATGGCTACACCTTC. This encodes CASSQDLSRGLNYGYTF.

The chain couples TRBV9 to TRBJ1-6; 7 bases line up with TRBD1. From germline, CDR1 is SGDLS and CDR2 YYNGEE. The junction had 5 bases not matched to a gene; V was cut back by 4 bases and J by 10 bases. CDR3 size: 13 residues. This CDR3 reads CASSSGGSSPLHF. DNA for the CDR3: TGTGCCAGCAGCTCAGGGGGGTCCTCACCCCTCCACTTT.

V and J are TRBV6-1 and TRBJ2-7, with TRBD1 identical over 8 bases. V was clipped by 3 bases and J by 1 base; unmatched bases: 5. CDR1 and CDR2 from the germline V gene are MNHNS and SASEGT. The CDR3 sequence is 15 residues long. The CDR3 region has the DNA TGTGCCAGCAGTGATGGACAGGGCAATTCCTACGAGCAGTACTTC. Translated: CASSDGQGNSYEQYF.

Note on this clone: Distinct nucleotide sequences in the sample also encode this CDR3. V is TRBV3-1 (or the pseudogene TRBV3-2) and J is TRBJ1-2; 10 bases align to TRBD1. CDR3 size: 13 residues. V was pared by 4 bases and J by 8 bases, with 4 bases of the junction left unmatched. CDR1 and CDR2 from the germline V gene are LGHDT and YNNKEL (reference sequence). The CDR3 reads CASSRDRGSGYTF. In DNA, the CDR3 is TGTGCCAGCAGCCGGGACAGGGGTTCCGGCTACACCTTC.

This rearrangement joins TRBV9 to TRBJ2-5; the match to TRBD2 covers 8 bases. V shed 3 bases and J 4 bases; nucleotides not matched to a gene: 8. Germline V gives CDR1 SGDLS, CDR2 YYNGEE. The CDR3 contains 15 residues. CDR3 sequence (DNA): TGTGCCAGCAGCGAAACCCCCCTAGCGGGAGAGACCCAGTACTTC. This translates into CASSETPLAGETQYF.

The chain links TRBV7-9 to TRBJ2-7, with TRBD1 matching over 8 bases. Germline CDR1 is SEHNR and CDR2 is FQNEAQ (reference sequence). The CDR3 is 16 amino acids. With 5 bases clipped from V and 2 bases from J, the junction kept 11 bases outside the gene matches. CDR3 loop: CASSGRPGQVAYEQYF. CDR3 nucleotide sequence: TGTGCCAGCAGCGGAAGGCCGGGACAGGTAGCCTACGAGCAGTACTTC.

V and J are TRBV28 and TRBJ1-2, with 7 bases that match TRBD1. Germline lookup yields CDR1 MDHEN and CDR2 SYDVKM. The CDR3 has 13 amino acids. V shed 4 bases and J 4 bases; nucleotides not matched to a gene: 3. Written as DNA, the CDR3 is TGTGCCAGCAGTTCCAGGGACAGCTATGGCTACACCTTC. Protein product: CASSSRDSYGYTF.